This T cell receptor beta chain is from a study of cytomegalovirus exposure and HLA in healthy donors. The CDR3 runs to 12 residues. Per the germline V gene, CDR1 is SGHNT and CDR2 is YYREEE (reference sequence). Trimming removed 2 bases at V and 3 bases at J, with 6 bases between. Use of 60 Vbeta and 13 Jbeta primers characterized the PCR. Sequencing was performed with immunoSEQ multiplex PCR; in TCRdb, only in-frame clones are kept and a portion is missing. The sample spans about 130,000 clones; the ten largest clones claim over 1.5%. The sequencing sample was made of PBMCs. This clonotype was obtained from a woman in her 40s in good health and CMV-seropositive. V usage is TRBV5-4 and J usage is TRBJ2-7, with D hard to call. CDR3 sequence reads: CASSFQDYEQYF. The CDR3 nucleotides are TGTGCCAGCAGCTTTCAGGACTACGAGCAGTACTTC.